This T cell receptor beta chain was retrieved from a study of blood T cell repertoires in COVID-19. Authors' analysis steps: Cell counts per sample came from amplifying reference gene primers. Repertoires were generated with immunoSEQ multiplex PCR, while TCRdb's copy carries only in-frame clones and drops some. The V and J calls and clone size are taken from that table; D and trimming were inferred from the DNA. The data contain under 400,000 clones, over 85% of them seen just once; the ten biggest clones take up under 5%. The CDR3 has 16 amino acids. The ends were cut back, 0 bases at V and 0 bases at J, with 9 bases in the middle. Germline loops: CDR1 WSHSY, CDR2 SAAADI.

V and J are TRBV10-2 and TRBJ1-5; D call uncertain. The sample was peripheral blood. The clonotype was recovered from a woman aged 55-69 years with COVID-19, enrolled during active disease. Here the CDR3 DNA reads TGCGCCAGCAGTGAGTCGAGCCTTTATAGCAATCAGCCCCAGCATTTT. Translating gives CASSESSLYSNQPQHF.